This TCR beta chain is drawn from a study of blood T cell repertoires in COVID-19. The CDR3 has 14 residues. V was trimmed by 2 bases and J by 5 bases, leaving 10 bases between them. Per germline, CDR1 SGHTA and CDR2 FQGTGA. Generated by immunoSEQ multiplex PCR, the TCRdb table keeps only in-frame clones and is missing some. The data contain about 200,000 clones, 86% of them singletons. The TCR comes from a woman in her thirties or forties with acute COVID-19. Sequencing input: PBMCs or T cells enriched from blood (not recorded which). V is TRBV7-3 and J is TRBJ2-1; TRBD2 is a possible D gene (6 bases). The CDR3 reads CASSLYRENNEQFF. CDR3 sequence (DNA): TGTGCCAGCAGCTTATACCGGGAGAACAATGAGCAGTTCTTC.